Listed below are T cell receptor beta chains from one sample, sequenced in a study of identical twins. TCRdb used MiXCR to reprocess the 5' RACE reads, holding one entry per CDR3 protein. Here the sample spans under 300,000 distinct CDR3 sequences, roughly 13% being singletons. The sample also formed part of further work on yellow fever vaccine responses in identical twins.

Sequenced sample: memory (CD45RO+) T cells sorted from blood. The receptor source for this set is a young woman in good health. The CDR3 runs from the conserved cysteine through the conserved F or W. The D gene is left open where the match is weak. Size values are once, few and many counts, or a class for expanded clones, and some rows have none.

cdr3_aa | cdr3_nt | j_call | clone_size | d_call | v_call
CASTRSNPDLAKNIQYF | TGTGCCAGCACGCGATCTAACCCGGATCTAGCCAAAAACATTCAGTACTTC | TRBJ2-4 | once | - | TRBV6-2/TRBV6-3
CSAKGTAEKLFF | TGCAGTGCTAAGGGGACAGCAGAAAAACTGTTTTTT | TRBJ1-4 | - | TRBD1 | TRBV20-1
CASSLGQGFEAFF | TGTGCCAGCAGCCTAGGACAGGGTTTCGAAGCTTTCTTT | TRBJ1-1 | few | TRBD1 | TRBV3-1
CASSPGQGADNEQFF | TGCGCCAGCAGCCCGGGACAGGGGGCCGACAATGAGCAGTTCTTC | TRBJ2-1 | many | TRBD1 | TRBV5-1
CASSLPRGAQIWNEQFF | TGTGCCAGCAGCTTGCCCCGGGGGGCGCAAATTTGGAATGAGCAGTTCTTC | TRBJ2-1 | - | - | TRBV5-6
CSASREANDQFF | TGCAGTGCTAGCAGGGAGGCCAATGATCAGTTCTTC | TRBJ2-1 | - | - | TRBV20-1
CASADIRLAGSYNEQFF | TGTGCCAGCGCGGACATAAGACTAGCGGGTTCCTACAATGAGCAGTTCTTC | TRBJ2-1 | many | TRBD2 | TRBV2
CASSLEGSGGAVNTQYF | TGTGCCAGCAGCTTAGAGGGTAGCGGGGGGGCCGTCAATACGCAGTATTTT | TRBJ2-3 | - | TRBD2 | TRBV11-2
CASSEAGDQETQYF | TGTGCCAGCTCCGAAGCGGGGGACCAAGAGACCCAGTACTTC | TRBJ2-5 | - | TRBD2 | TRBV28
CSVRRGGLQETQYF | TGCAGCGTCCGCCGTGGAGGACTCCAAGAGACCCAGTACTTC | TRBJ2-5 | few | - | TRBV29-1
CATSDLPGTSGSSRDTQYF | TGTGCCACCAGTGATTTGCCTGGGACTAGCGGGAGTTCCCGAGATACGCAGTATTTT | TRBJ2-3 | few | TRBD2 | TRBV24-1
CASSLYSSGANVLTF | TGTGCCAGCAGCCTCTACAGCTCTGGGGCCAACGTCCTGACTTTC | TRBJ2-6 | - | - | TRBV3-1
CSASRQGAGEQYF | TGCAGTGCCTCCCGGCAGGGGGCAGGCGAGCAGTACTTC | TRBJ2-7 | few | TRBD1 | TRBV20-1
CASSPVASGNTIYF | TGTGCCAGCTCACCGGTGGCCTCTGGAAACACCATATATTTT | TRBJ1-3 | - | - | TRBV18
CATSLRLAGAIRAGELFF | TGTGCCACCAGTCTACGACTAGCGGGAGCAATTAGGGCCGGGGAGCTGTTTTTT | TRBJ2-2 | - | TRBD2 | TRBV24-1
CASSLDGVGYGYTF | TGCGCCAGCAGCTTGGACGGCGTCGGCTATGGCTACACCTTC | TRBJ1-2 | few | - | TRBV5-1
CAISESGGQETQYF | TGTGCCATCAGTGAGTCCGGGGGGCAAGAGACCCAGTACTTC | TRBJ2-5 | few | TRBD2 | TRBV10-3
CASSQAYSGKQETQYF | TGTGCCAGCAGCCAAGCTTATAGCGGGAAACAAGAGACCCAGTACTTC | TRBJ2-5 | - | TRBD2 | TRBV14
CASAPGGTGELFF | TGTGCTAGCGCCCCGGGGGGCACCGGGGAGCTGTTTTTT | TRBJ2-2 | - | TRBD2 | TRBV7-7
CASSLVADSYNEQFF | TGCGCCAGCAGCTTGGTAGCGGACTCCTACAATGAGCAGTTCTTC | TRBJ2-1 | many | - | TRBV5-6
CAWGQGRGYEQFF | TGTGCCTGGGGACAGGGAAGGGGATATGAGCAGTTCTTC | TRBJ2-1 | - | TRBD1 | TRBV30
CASSSSFNGEKLFF | TGCGCCAGCAGCTCCTCCTTCAATGGGGAAAAACTGTTTTTT | TRBJ1-4 | few | - | TRBV5-1
CASSSRSSTGELFF | TGTGCCAGCAGCAGTCGGAGTTCGACCGGGGAGCTGTTTTTT | TRBJ2-2 | - | - | TRBV7-2
CAIRGGADEQFF | TGTGCCATCAGAGGGGGCGCGGATGAGCAGTTCTTC | TRBJ2-1 | many | TRBD1 | TRBV10-3
CASSPGTSGGAGTQYF | TGTGCCAGCAGTCCCGGGACTAGCGGGGGGGCCGGTACGCAGTATTTT | TRBJ2-3 | few | TRBD2 | TRBV28
CASSEDHSGSFYEQYF | TGTGCCAGCAGTGAAGATCATTCGGGATCGTTCTACGAGCAGTACTTC | TRBJ2-7 | - | - | TRBV2
CASGAGTLTTNEKLFF | TGTGCCAGCGGTGCCGGGACACTTACAACTAATGAAAAACTGTTTTTT | TRBJ1-4 | few | - | TRBV12-3/TRBV12-4
CASSRNTRGDTQYF | TGTGCCAGCAGCCGCAATACAAGGGGGGATACGCAGTATTTT | TRBJ2-3 | few | - | TRBV3-1